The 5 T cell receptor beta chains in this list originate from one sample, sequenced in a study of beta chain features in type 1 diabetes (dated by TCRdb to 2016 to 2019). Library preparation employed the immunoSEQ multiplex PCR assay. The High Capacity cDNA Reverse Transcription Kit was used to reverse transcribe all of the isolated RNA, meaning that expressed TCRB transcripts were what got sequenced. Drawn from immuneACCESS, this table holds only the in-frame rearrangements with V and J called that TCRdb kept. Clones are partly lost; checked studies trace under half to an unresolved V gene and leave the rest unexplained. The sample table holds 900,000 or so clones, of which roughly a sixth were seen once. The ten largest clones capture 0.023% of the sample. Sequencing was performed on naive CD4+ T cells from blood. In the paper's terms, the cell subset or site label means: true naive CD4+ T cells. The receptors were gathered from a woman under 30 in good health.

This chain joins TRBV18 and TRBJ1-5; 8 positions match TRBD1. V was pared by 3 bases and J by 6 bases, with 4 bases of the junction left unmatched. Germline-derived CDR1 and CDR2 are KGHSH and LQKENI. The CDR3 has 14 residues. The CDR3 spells CASSPGQDIQPQHF. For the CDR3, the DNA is TGTGCCAGCTCACCGGGACAGGATATTCAGCCCCAGCATTTT.

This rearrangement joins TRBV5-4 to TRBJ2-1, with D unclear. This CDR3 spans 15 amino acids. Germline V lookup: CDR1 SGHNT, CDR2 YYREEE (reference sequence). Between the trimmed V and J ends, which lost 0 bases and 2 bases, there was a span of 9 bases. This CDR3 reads CASSLEGLPYNEQFF. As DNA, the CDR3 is TGTGCCAGCAGCTTGGAGGGCCTACCCTACAATGAGCAGTTCTTC.

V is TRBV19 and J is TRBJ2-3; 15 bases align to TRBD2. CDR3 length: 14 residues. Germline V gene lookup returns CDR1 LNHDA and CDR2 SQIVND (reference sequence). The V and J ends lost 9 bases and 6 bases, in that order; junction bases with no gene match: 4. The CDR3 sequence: CASGTSGGMDTQYF. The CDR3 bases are TGTGCCAGCGGGACTAGCGGGGGGATGGATACGCAGTATTTT.

CDR3 nucleotides: TGTGCCAGCAGTAAAGCGGGAGGAAGGGTTTGGGAGCAGTTCTTC. It codes for CASSKAGGRVWEQFF. The rearrangement links TRBV6-6 to TRBJ2-1; 9 bases agree with TRBD2. CDR3 length: 15 amino acids. V lost 5 bases and J lost 10; bases outside the gene matches: 12. Germline V gene sequence: CDR1 MNHNY, CDR2 SVGAGI (reference sequence).

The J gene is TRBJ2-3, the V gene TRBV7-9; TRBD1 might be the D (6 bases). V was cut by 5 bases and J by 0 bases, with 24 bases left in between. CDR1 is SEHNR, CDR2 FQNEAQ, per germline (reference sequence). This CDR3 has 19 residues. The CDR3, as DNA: TGTGCCAGCAGCGAATGGGATACTACAGGGCAGACTAGCACAGATACGCAGTATTTT. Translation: CASSEWDTTGQTSTDTQYF.